The clone carrying this T cell receptor beta chain showed up many times. During its preparation, the TCRbeta library received unique molecular identifiers. Via MiXCR, TCRdb re-called the PCR reads, giving one row per CDR3 protein. This sample carries over 200,000 distinct CDR3 sequences, approximately 10% of them seen once, and the ten largest clones take 25% to 30%. The data derive from a study of T-cell reconstitution after alpha-beta-depleted transplantation in children. Germline CDR1 and CDR2: DFQATT and SNEGSKA (reference sequence). Trimming removed 4 bases from V and 2 bases from J, with 11 bases in between. This CDR3 spans 14 amino acids.

Sequencing was performed on PBMCs, taken before TCRalphabeta/CD19-depleted stem cell transplant. The V gene is TRBV20-1, the J gene TRBJ1-4, with a tentative D call TRBD1 (5 bases). The clonotype comes from a child less than two years old with acute myeloid leukemia, due to receive a stem cell transplant. The CDR3 coding sequence is TGCAGTGCTACGGGGGGGGAGACTAATGAAAAACTGTTTTTT. It specifies CSATGGETNEKLFF.